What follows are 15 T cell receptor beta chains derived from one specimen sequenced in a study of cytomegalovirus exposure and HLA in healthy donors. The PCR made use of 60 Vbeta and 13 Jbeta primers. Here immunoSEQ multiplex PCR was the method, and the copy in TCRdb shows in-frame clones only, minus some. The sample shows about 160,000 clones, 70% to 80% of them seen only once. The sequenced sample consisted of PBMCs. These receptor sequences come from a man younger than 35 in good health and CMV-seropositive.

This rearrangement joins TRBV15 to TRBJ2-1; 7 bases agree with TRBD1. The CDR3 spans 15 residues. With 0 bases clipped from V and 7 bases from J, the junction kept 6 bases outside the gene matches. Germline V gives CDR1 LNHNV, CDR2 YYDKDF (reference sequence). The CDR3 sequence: CATSRDKTGINEQFF. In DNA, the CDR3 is TGTGCCACCAGCAGAGATAAGACAGGGATTAATGAGCAGTTCTTC.

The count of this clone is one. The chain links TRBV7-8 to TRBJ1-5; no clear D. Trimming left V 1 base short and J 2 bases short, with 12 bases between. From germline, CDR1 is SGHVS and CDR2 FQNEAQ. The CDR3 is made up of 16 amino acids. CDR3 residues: CASSLELAGGNQPQHF. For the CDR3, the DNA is TGTGCCAGCAGCTTAGAATTGGCGGGTGGCAATCAGCCCCAGCATTTT.

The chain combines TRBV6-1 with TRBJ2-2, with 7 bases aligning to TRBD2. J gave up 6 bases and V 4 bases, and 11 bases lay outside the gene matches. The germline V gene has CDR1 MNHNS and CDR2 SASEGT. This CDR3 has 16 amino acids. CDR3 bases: TGTGCCAGCAGTGCAAGGGAGGGAACGCCAGCCGGGGAGCTGTTTTTT. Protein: CASSAREGTPAGELFF.

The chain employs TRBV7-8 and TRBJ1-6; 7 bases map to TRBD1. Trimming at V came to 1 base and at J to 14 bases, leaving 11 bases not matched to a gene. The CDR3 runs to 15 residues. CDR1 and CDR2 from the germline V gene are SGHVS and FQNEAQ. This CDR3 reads CASSLVGTERLTLHF. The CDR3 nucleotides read TGTGCCAGCAGCTTAGTTGGGACAGAAAGGCTCACCCTCCACTTT.

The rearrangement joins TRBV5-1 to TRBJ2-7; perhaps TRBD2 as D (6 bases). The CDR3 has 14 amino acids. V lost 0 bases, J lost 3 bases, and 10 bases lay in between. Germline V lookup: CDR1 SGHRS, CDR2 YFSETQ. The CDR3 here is CASSLEVGGYEQYF. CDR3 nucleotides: TGCGCCAGCAGCTTGGAGGTCGGGGGCTACGAGCAGTACTTC.

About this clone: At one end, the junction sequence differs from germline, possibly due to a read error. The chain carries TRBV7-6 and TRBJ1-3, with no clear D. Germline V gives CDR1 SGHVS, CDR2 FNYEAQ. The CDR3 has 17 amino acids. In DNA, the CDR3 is TGTGTCAGCAGCTTATCCGCCTACTCAAGCTCTGGAAACACCATATATTTT. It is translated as CVSSLSAYSSSGNTIYF.

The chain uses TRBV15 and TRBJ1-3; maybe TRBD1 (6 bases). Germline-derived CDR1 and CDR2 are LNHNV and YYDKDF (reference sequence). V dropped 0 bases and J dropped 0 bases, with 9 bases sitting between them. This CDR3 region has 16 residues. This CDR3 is CATSRDRGNSGNTIYF. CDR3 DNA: TGTGCCACCAGCAGAGATAGGGGGAACTCTGGAAACACCATATATTTT.

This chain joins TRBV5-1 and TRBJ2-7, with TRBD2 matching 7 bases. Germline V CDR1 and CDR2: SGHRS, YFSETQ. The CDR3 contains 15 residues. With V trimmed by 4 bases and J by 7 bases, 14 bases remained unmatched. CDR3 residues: CASSNRLAGPREQYF. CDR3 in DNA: TGCGCCAGCAGCAATAGACTAGCCGGACCACGAGAGCAGTACTTC. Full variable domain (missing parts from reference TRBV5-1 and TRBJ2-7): KAGVTQTPRYLIKTRGQQVTLSCSPISGHRSVSWYQQTPGQGLQFLFEYFSETQRNKGNFPGRFSGRQFSNSRSEMNVSTLELGDSALYLCASSNRLAGPREQYFGPGTRLTVT.

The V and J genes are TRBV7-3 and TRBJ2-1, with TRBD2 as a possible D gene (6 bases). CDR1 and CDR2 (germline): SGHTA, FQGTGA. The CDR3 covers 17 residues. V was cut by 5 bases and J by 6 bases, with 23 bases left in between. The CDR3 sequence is CASSSSIQRARRNEQFF. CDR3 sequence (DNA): TGTGCCAGCAGCAGTTCCATTCAGCGGGCAAGACGCAATGAGCAGTTCTTC.

CDR3 nucleotides: TGTGCCAGCAGCCAAGGGGGACTAGCGGTAACCTACGAGCAGTACTTC. Translation gives CASSQGGLAVTYEQYF. The rearrangement joins TRBV14 to TRBJ2-7, with 11 positions matching TRBD2. Germline V gene lookup returns CDR1 SGHDN and CDR2 FVKESK. The CDR3 extends over 16 amino acids. J was trimmed by 2 bases and V by 1 base; bases with no gene match: 4.

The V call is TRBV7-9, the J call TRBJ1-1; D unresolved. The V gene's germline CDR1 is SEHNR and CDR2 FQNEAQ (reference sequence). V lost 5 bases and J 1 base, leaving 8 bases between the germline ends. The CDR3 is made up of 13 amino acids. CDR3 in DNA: TGTGCCAGCAGCCCTCGTCCGAACACTGAAGCTTTCTTT. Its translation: CASSPRPNTEAFF. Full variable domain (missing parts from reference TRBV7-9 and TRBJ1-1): DTGVSQNPRHKITKRGQNVTFRCDPISEHNRLYWYRQTLGQGPEFLTYFQNEAQLEKSRLLSDRFSAERPKGSFSTLEIQRTEQGDSAMYLCASSPRPNTEAFFGQGTRLTVV.

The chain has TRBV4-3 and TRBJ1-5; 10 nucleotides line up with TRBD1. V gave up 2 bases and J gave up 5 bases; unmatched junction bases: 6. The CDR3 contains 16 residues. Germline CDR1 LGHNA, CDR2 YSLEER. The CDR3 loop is CASSQQVGTGDQPQHF. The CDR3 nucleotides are TGCGCCAGCAGCCAACAAGTTGGGACAGGGGATCAGCCCCAGCATTTT.

The CDR3 is CASSLVGYSNQPQHF. The CDR3 nucleotides are TGTGCCAGCAGCTTAGTCGGGTATAGCAATCAGCCCCAGCATTTT. The rearrangement links TRBV7-9 to TRBJ1-5; D not certain. The V gene lost 1 base and the J gene lost 0 bases, with 7 bases spanning the gap. This CDR3 has 15 residues. Germline loops: CDR1 SEHNR, CDR2 FQNEAQ (reference sequence).

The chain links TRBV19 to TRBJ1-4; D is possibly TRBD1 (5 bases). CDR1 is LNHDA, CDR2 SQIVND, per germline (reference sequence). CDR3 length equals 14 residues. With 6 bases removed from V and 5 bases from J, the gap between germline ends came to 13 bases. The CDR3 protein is CASRRDLRNEKLFF. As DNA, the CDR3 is TGTGCCAGTAGGCGGGACTTACGGAATGAAAAACTGTTTTTT.

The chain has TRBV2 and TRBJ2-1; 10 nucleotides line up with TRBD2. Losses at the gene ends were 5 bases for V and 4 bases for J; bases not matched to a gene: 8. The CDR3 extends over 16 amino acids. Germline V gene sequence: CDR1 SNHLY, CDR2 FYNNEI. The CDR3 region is CASSRPGLATYNEQFF. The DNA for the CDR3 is TGTGCCAGCAGTAGGCCGGGACTAGCGACATACAATGAGCAGTTCTTC.